What follows are 9 T cell receptor beta chains derived from one specimen sequenced in a study of blood T cell repertoires in COVID-19. The protocol was immunoSEQ multiplex PCR, while the TCRdb copy is restricted to in-frame clones and leaves out a portion. The repertoire holds 250,000 or so clones, with roughly 82% as singletons. Material for sequencing was peripheral blood. The receptors were gathered from a woman aged 70 to 79 with acute or convalescent COVID-19.

The chain couples TRBV4-3 to TRBJ2-5; D ambiguous. This CDR3 region has 14 residues. Germline V gene sequence: CDR1 LGHNA, CDR2 YSLEER. Trimming stripped 0 bases from V and 0 bases from J, with 5 bases between. The CDR3 DNA is TGCGCCAGCAGCCAAGAGACTTACCAAGAGACCCAGTACTTC. Its protein product is CASSQETYQETQYF.

The chain joins TRBV5-1 to TRBJ2-2, with 8 bases lining up with TRBD1. This CDR3 spans 15 amino acids. The V gene's germline CDR1 is SGHRS and CDR2 YFSETQ. With 2 bases clipped from V and 3 bases from J, the junction kept 3 bases outside the gene matches. This CDR3 is CASSFQGADTGELFF. The CDR3 DNA sequence: TGCGCCAGCAGCTTTCAGGGGGCGGACACCGGGGAGCTGTTTTTT.

This sequence joins TRBV3-1 (or the pseudogene TRBV3-2) and TRBJ1-1; TRBD1 is a possible D gene (6 bases). Trimming left V 4 bases short and J 2 bases short, with 11 bases between. Germline CDR1 is LGHDT and CDR2 is YNNKEL (reference sequence). The CDR3 has 14 amino acids. Here the CDR3 DNA reads TGTGCCAGCAGCCTGGACAGCTCAAACACTGAAGCTTTCTTT. As protein: CASSLDSSNTEAFF.

V gene TRBV7-9 combines with J gene TRBJ2-2; TRBD2 aligns across 12 bases. This CDR3 has 16 residues. With V trimmed by 3 bases and J by 5 bases, 4 bases remained unmatched. Per the germline V gene, CDR1 is SEHNR and CDR2 is FQNEAQ (reference sequence). CDR3 protein: CASSFQLAGGTGELFF. CDR3 DNA sequence: TGTGCCAGCAGCTTCCAACTAGCGGGGGGAACCGGGGAGCTGTTTTTT.

The rearrangement uses TRBV28 and TRBJ2-1; 8 nucleotides line up with TRBD1. The V segment lost 2 bases and the J segment 6 bases; nucleotides outside the gene matches: 3. CDR1 is MDHEN, CDR2 SYDVKM, per germline. This CDR3 is 14 amino acids long. The CDR3 here is CASSLLTGGNEQFF. The CDR3 DNA is TGTGCCAGCAGTTTACTTACAGGGGGCAATGAGCAGTTCTTC.

The chain uses TRBV6-5 and TRBJ1-2; possible D gene TRBD1, 6 bases. V was shortened by 7 bases and J by 3 bases, with 18 bases between the two germline ends. The CDR3 consists of 15 residues. CDR1 is MNHEY, CDR2 SVGAGI, per germline. In DNA form, the CDR3 reads TGTGCCAGCACCCTAGCTCAGGGGAGGGACTATGGCTACACCTTC. It translates to CASTLAQGRDYGYTF.

The chain has TRBV25-1 and TRBJ2-7; 10 bases are shared with TRBD2. This CDR3 contains 15 residues. Germline lookup yields CDR1 MGHDK and CDR2 SYGVNS. Germline trimming cut 4 bases from V and 1 base from J; bases unmatched to any gene: 4. The CDR3 DNA reads TGTGCCAGCAGTGGAACTAGCGGGGAATCCTACGAGCAGTACTTC. This gives the protein CASSGTSGESYEQYF.

A note on this clone: The same CDR3 arises from other DNA sequences in this sample as well. CDR3 DNA sequence: TGTGCCAGCTCACCGCAGGGCCTGAACACTGAAGCTTTCTTT. This gives the protein CASSPQGLNTEAFF. V gene TRBV18 combines with J gene TRBJ1-1; D is possibly TRBD1 (5 bases). The CDR3 sequence is 14 residues long. Germline V gene data show CDR1 as KGHSH and CDR2 as LQKENI. The V end was cut by 3 bases, the J end by 0 bases, with 8 bases between.

This clone came up a few times. This chain uses TRBV30 with TRBJ1-6; D call uncertain. Germline values: CDR1 GTSNPN, CDR2 SVGIG (reference sequence). The V and J ends lost 0 bases and 9 bases respectively, with 12 bases between them. CDR3 size: 14 residues. DNA of the CDR3: TGTGCCTGGAGTGTCTGGGGAGGTAGTTCACCCCTCCACTTT. It codes for CAWSVWGGSSPLHF.